This is a list of T cell receptor beta chains from one sample in a study of response to subunit inactivated influenza vaccine. MiXCR, run by TCRdb on the RT-PCR reads, gives a single entry per CDR3 protein. The data contain 500,000 to 600,000 distinct CDR3 sequences, roughly 13% of them singletons. Here the sequenced sample was PBMCs from blood, taken roughly 46 days after vaccination. The receptor set was obtained from a man in his fifties or sixties who received an inactivated influenza vaccine. The CDR3 runs from the conserved cysteine through the conserved F or W. The D gene is left open where the match is weak. Expanded clones get a size class; other rows say once, few or many, or leave the size out.

v_gene	abundance	d_gene	j_gene	CDR3nt	CDR3aa
TRBV20-1	-	TRBD2	TRBJ2-1	TGCAGTGCTAAAGGGACTAGCGGGACCTCGGCTTACAATGAGCAGTTCTTC	CSAKGTSGTSAYNEQFF
TRBV6-2/TRBV6-3	-	-	TRBJ2-7	TGTGCCAGCAGTTACGGGTTAGGGACGGCGGAGCAGTACTTC	CASSYGLGTAEQYF
TRBV7-2	-	-	TRBJ1-1	TGTGCCAGCAGCCCGGGAAATTCTCGGGCGGCAGCTTTCTTT	CASSPGNSRAAAFF
TRBV27	-	-	TRBJ2-3	TGTGCCAGCAGTTTAAACCCCCCCCTTTGGGGGGAAGCAGCGGCAGATACGCAGTATTTT	CASSLNPPLWGEAAADTQYF
TRBV20-1	-	-	TRBJ1-6	TGCAGTGCTAGAAGTGTCAGGGCATCGCAAAGTTCACCCCTCCACTTT	CSARSVRASQSSPLHF
TRBV28	many	TRBD1	TRBJ2-5	TGTGCCAGCAGTCGCCGGGACAGGGGGCGCCGCCTCCAAGAGACCCAGTACTTC	CASSRRDRGRRLQETQYF
TRBV20-1	-	TRBD1	TRBJ1-4	TGCAGTGCTAGGGTGACAGGGACTGAAAAACTGTTTTTT	CSARVTGTEKLFF
TRBV20-1	-	-	TRBJ1-1	TGCAGTGCGTGGACCCCTGGGGGAGAGACTGAAGCTTTCTTT	CSAWTPGGETEAFF
TRBV20-1	-	TRBD2	TRBJ2-2	TGCAGTCCCGGACTAGCGGGAGATACCGGGGAGCTGTTTTTT	CSPGLAGDTGELFF
TRBV7-9	-	-	TRBJ2-1	TGTGCCAGCAGCTTACTGCGCGGGTCGGAGGGGGATGAGCAGTTCTTC	CASSLLRGSEGDEQFF
TRBV2	-	TRBD1	TRBJ1-1	TGTGCCAGCAGCGGGACAGCCGAGAATTTT	CASSGTAENF
TRBV20-1	few	-	TRBJ2-1	TGCAGTGCTAGGGGAATTAACAATGAGCAGTTCTTC	CSARGINNEQFF
TRBV7-9	few	-	TRBJ1-2	TGTGCCAGCAGCTCACAGACCTTAGACCACTATGGCTACACCTTC	CASSSQTLDHYGYTF
TRBV29-1	few	-	TRBJ1-2	TGCAGCGTTGCCGGAGGAGAGGAGTATGGCTACACCTTC	CSVAGGEEYGYTF
TRBV25-1	once	-	TRBJ2-3	TGTGCCAGCAGTGAGGGGAGTCTCCGCACAGATACGCAGTATTTT	CASSEGSLRTDTQYF
TRBV7-2	-	-	TRBJ2-7	TGTGCCAGCAGCAATAGGAGGCGGCACGAGCAGTACTTC	CASSNRRRHEQYF
TRBV12-3/TRBV12-4	many	-	TRBJ2-1	TGTGCCAGCAGCCCTACCGGGTTGCCCGTTGGGCAGTTCTTC	CASSPTGLPVGQFF
TRBV20-1	many	-	TRBJ2-3	TGCAGTGCTAGAACAGATACGCAGTATTTT	CSARTDTQYF
TRBV6-2/TRBV6-3	-	-	TRBJ1-5	TGTGCCAGCACTCAGGCCTTTCTGGGGCCCCAGCATTTT	CASTQAFLGPQHF
TRBV5-1	few	-	TRBJ2-2	TGCGCCAGCAGCCCCGACGGGACCGACACCGGGGAGCTGTTTTTT	CASSPDGTDTGELFF
TRBV28	-	-	TRBJ1-2	TGTGCCAGCAGTGTACCGGGCCCTATCACCAACTATGGCTACACCTTC	CASSVPGPITNYGYTF
TRBV5-1	-	-	TRBJ1-4	TGCGCCAGCAGCTTGGGCTGGGCCACAACTAATGAAAAACTGTTTTTT	CASSLGWATTNEKLFF
TRBV7-2	few	TRBD2	TRBJ2-5	TGTGCCAGCAGCTCGCCCCCGGGACTACAGTACTTC	CASSSPPGLQYF
TRBV20-1	-	-	TRBJ2-1	TGCAGTGCTAGAGACAGCCGGGATCGGACGGCAAGCTCCTACAATGAGCAGTTCTTC	CSARDSRDRTASSYNEQFF
TRBV4-1	many	-	TRBJ2-1	TGCGCCAGCAGCCAAGTCTTTGGTGAGCAGTTCTTC	CASSQVFGEQFF
TRBV5-4	-	-	TRBJ1-2	TGTGCCAGCAGCTTGGACAGGCGTGGGGGCTACACCTTC	CASSLDRRGGYTF
TRBV6-5	few	-	TRBJ2-2	TGTGCCAGCAGTTATACGCCGAACACCGGGGAGCTGTTTTTT	CASSYTPNTGELFF
TRBV29-1	-	TRBD2	TRBJ2-1	TGCAGCGTTGGTTTTAGCGGGGGGGCTGGATATGAGCAGTTCTTC	CSVGFSGGAGYEQFF
TRBV18	many	-	TRBJ1-1	TGTGCCAGCAGTCCCCGGACGGAGAACACTGAAGCTTTCTTT	CASSPRTENTEAFF
TRBV20-1	-	TRBD2	TRBJ2-2	TGCAGCGCTAGAGATTCCTCTAAGATAGCGGGGGGCGGGGAGCTGTTTTTT	CSARDSSKIAGGGELFF
TRBV12-3/TRBV12-4	-	-	TRBJ2-6	TGTGCCAGCACCCACAGGGATGGGGCCAACGTCCTGACTTTC	CASTHRDGANVLTF
TRBV20-1	-	TRBD1	TRBJ1-6	TGCAGTGCTAGAGATACAGGGACAGGGTATTCACCCCTCCACTTT	CSARDTGTGYSPLHF
TRBV4-1	-	-	TRBJ1-2	TGCGCCAGCAGCCAAGAGACATGTCAGCTCTATGGCTACACCTTC	CASSQETCQLYGYTF
TRBV7-3	few	-	TRBJ2-3	TGTGCCAGCAGCTTAAAATCGGGCGGGCTCTCCACAGATACGCAGTATTTT	CASSLKSGGLSTDTQYF
TRBV6-1	few	TRBD1	TRBJ2-7	TGTGCCAGCAGAGCGAGACAGGGCTCCCTTCCCTACGAGCAGTACTTC	CASRARQGSLPYEQYF
TRBV12-3/TRBV12-4	many	-	TRBJ1-2	TGTGCCAGCAGTTTGGGGTATGGCTACACCTTC	CASSLGYGYTF
TRBV13	-	TRBD2	TRBJ2-7	TGTGCCAGCAGCTACGGTGGGGGGGGAAACTACGAGCAGTACTTC	CASSYGGGGNYEQYF
TRBV2	few	TRBD1	TRBJ2-2	TGTGCCAGCAGCGGGGACAGGGAGATGCAGGAGCTGTTTTTT	CASSGDREMQELFF
TRBV12-3/TRBV12-4	few	TRBD1	TRBJ2-2	TGTGCCAGCAGCGACAGGGGGCACACCGGGGAGCTGTTTTTT	CASSDRGHTGELFF
TRBV10-3	many	-	TRBJ2-7	TGTGCCATCAGGTACGGGTCCGACTCCTACGAGCAGTACTTC	CAIRYGSDSYEQYF
TRBV5-8	-	TRBD2	TRBJ2-7	TGTGCCAGCAGCCCTCTGGGAGCGGGACCCGTCTACGAGCAGTACTTC	CASSPLGAGPVYEQYF